Listed below are T cell receptor beta chains from one sample, sequenced in a study of cytomegalovirus exposure and HLA in healthy donors. This table comes from immunoSEQ multiplex PCR, and its TCRdb copy is limited to in-frame clones, with some not included. The sample has roughly 90,000 clones; about 93% are singletons. Sequenced sample: PBMCs. The receptors stem from a woman aged 30 to 39 in good health and CMV-seropositive. The CDR3 runs from the conserved cysteine through the conserved F or W. Each record gives: CDR3 protein, CDR3 DNA, J gene, D gene, V gene, clone size. The D gene is left open where the match is weak. Part of the rows lack a size; the others show once, few, many or a class for expanded clones.

CDR3 protein: CASSQERAIVNEQFF; CDR3 DNA: TGCGCCAGCAGCCAAGAGCGGGCCATTGTCAATGAGCAGTTCTTC; J gene: TRBJ2-1; D gene: -; V gene: TRBV4-1; clone size: -
CDR3 protein: CASSFLVASTYNEQFF; CDR3 DNA: TGTGCCAGCAGTTTTTTGGTAGCGTCGACCTACAATGAGCAGTTCTTC; J gene: TRBJ2-1; D gene: -; V gene: TRBV28; clone size: -
CDR3 protein: CASRRTSGGTDTQYF; CDR3 DNA: TGTGCCAGCAGGAGGACTAGCGGGGGCACAGATACGCAGTATTTT; J gene: TRBJ2-3; D gene: TRBD2; V gene: TRBV6-1; clone size: -
CDR3 protein: CASSAGLAGGETQYF; CDR3 DNA: TGCGCCAGCAGCGCGGGACTAGCGGGAGGAGAGACCCAGTACTTC; J gene: TRBJ2-5; D gene: TRBD2; V gene: TRBV4-3; clone size: -
CDR3 protein: CASSFDPGVLLSGANVLTF; CDR3 DNA: TGTGCCAGCAGTTTTGACCCAGGGGTACTACTCTCTGGGGCCAACGTCCTGACTTTC; J gene: TRBJ2-6; D gene: -; V gene: TRBV28; clone size: once
CDR3 protein: CASSLSSSGSGWTQYF; CDR3 DNA: TGTGCCAGCAGCTTATCCTCTAGCGGGAGTGGATGGACCCAGTACTTC; J gene: TRBJ2-5; D gene: TRBD2; V gene: TRBV7-3; clone size: once
CDR3 protein: CASSGGVLGQETQYF; CDR3 DNA: TGTGCCAGCAGCGGCGGGGTGCTAGGACAAGAGACCCAGTACTTC; J gene: TRBJ2-5; D gene: -; V gene: TRBV9; clone size: -
CDR3 protein: CASSLVGVRAGELFF; CDR3 DNA: TGTGCCAGCAGCTTGGTGGGAGTTCGTGCCGGGGAGCTGTTTTTT; J gene: TRBJ2-2; D gene: -; V gene: TRBV5-5; clone size: -
CDR3 protein: CASSEYFVGGTYEQYF; CDR3 DNA: TGTGCCAGCAGTGAGTATTTTGTGGGAGGAACCTACGAGCAGTACTTC; J gene: TRBJ2-7; D gene: -; V gene: TRBV2; clone size: -
CDR3 protein: CASSPGQASTDTQYF; CDR3 DNA: TGTGCCAGCAGCCCGGGACAGGCTAGCACAGATACGCAGTATTTT; J gene: TRBJ2-3; D gene: TRBD1; V gene: TRBV5-4; clone size: -
CDR3 protein: CAISGSVSYTEAFF; CDR3 DNA: TGTGCCATCAGCGGGTCGGTTAGCTACACTGAAGCTTTCTTT; J gene: TRBJ1-1; D gene: -; V gene: TRBV10-3; clone size: -
CDR3 protein: CASSPRGSRGADTQYF; CDR3 DNA: TGTGCCAGCAGCCCCCGGGGGAGCCGAGGGGCAGATACGCAGTATTTT; J gene: TRBJ2-3; D gene: -; V gene: TRBV7-6; clone size: -
CDR3 protein: CASSFGGNTEAFF; CDR3 DNA: TGTGCCAGCAGTTTCGGTGGTAACACTGAAGCTTTCTTT; J gene: TRBJ1-1; D gene: -; V gene: TRBV28; clone size: once
CDR3 protein: CASSFGGEIPYEQYF; CDR3 DNA: TGTGCCAGCAGTTTTGGGGGGGAGATTCCCTACGAGCAGTACTTC; J gene: TRBJ2-7; D gene: TRBD2; V gene: TRBV28; clone size: -
CDR3 protein: CASSVARESKLFF; CDR3 DNA: TGTGCCAGCAGCGTAGCTCGGGAATCGAAACTGTTTTTT; J gene: TRBJ1-4; D gene: -; V gene: TRBV9; clone size: -
CDR3 protein: CAISESKGLAGVYEQYF; CDR3 DNA: TGTGCCATCAGTGAGTCAAAAGGACTAGCGGGAGTATACGAGCAGTACTTC; J gene: TRBJ2-7; D gene: TRBD2; V gene: TRBV10-3; clone size: -
CDR3 protein: CSVLAGQSRYGYTF; CDR3 DNA: TGCAGCGTTCTCGCCGGACAAAGCCGCTATGGCTACACCTTC; J gene: TRBJ1-2; D gene: -; V gene: TRBV29-1; clone size: -
CDR3 protein: CASSPRSGGPYNEQFF; CDR3 DNA: TGCGCCAGCAGCCCACGGAGCGGGGGACCCTACAATGAGCAGTTCTTC; J gene: TRBJ2-1; D gene: TRBD2; V gene: TRBV5-1; clone size: -
CDR3 protein: CASNPKKTGELFF; CDR3 DNA: TGTGCCAGCAACCCTAAAAAAACCGGGGAGCTGTTTTTT; J gene: TRBJ2-2; D gene: -; V gene: TRBV2; clone size: -
CDR3 protein: CASSEYSSRLSTGELFF; CDR3 DNA: TGTGCCAGCAGTGAATACTCTAGTAGATTAAGCACCGGGGAGCTGTTTTTT; J gene: TRBJ2-2; D gene: -; V gene: TRBV25-1; clone size: -
CDR3 protein: CASSVGGDRTLEQYF; CDR3 DNA: TGTGCCAGCAGCGTTGGGGGGGACAGGACCCTCGAGCAGTACTTC; J gene: TRBJ2-7; D gene: -; V gene: TRBV9; clone size: -
CDR3 protein: CASSPRVLDTEAFF; CDR3 DNA: TGCGCCAGCAGCCCCAGGGTCCTCGACACTGAAGCTTTCTTT; J gene: TRBJ1-1; D gene: -; V gene: TRBV4-1; clone size: -
CDR3 protein: CASSLDGLGTDTQYF; CDR3 DNA: TGTGCCAGCAGCTTGGATGGACTAGGCACAGATACGCAGTATTTT; J gene: TRBJ2-3; D gene: TRBD2; V gene: TRBV5-5; clone size: -
CDR3 protein: CAISGGTSRDEQFF; CDR3 DNA: TGTGCCATCAGTGGGGGGACTAGCAGGGATGAGCAGTTCTTC; J gene: TRBJ2-1; D gene: TRBD2; V gene: TRBV10-3; clone size: -
CDR3 protein: CASSPRPGSTGELFF; CDR3 DNA: TGTGCCAGCAGCCCACGCCCGGGGTCCACCGGGGAGCTGTTTTTT; J gene: TRBJ2-2; D gene: -; V gene: TRBV7-2; clone size: -
CDR3 protein: CASSTRFPYSNQPQHF; CDR3 DNA: TGTGCCAGTAGTACCAGGTTTCCATATAGCAATCAGCCCCAGCATTTT; J gene: TRBJ1-5; D gene: -; V gene: TRBV19; clone size: -